This T cell receptor (beta chain) is from a study of CD8 T cells in Susac syndrome. With random hexamers, reverse transcription was performed on roughly 0.45 to 1 ug of RNA. TCRdb reprocessed the immunoSEQ multiplex PCR reads via MiXCR and lists one record per CDR3 protein. Counted here are about 150,000 distinct CDR3 sequences, around 95% occurring once; the ten biggest clones make up 0.18%. CDR1 DFQATT and CDR2 SNEGSKA come from the germline V gene (reference sequence). The trim removed 6 bases at V and 4 bases at J, leaving 5 bases unmatched. The CDR3 is 13 amino acids. The V and J genes are TRBV20-1 and TRBJ2-7, with 11 bases lining up with TRBD2. Specimen: CD8+ T cells from PBMCs. The source of this sequence is a human donor with Susac syndrome. CDR3 loop: CSAFSGRGYEQYF. Written as DNA, the CDR3 is TGCAGTGCCTTTAGCGGGAGGGGATACGAGCAGTACTTC.